The source of this TCR beta chain is a study of blood T cell repertoires in COVID-19. At the level of the study: Samples representing acute and convalescent COVID-19 were sourced from the United States, Italy and Spain.

In the authors' methods: Reference gene primer amplification gave nucleated cell count estimates. Clones were sequenced by immunoSEQ multiplex PCR, and TCRdb holds only the in-frame ones, with some missing. The V and J calls and clone size were taken over from that table, and D and trimming were inferred from the DNA. This table has approximately 90,000 clones, 80% to 90% appearing once. The CDR3 has 16 residues. CDR1 and CDR2 from the germline V gene are SGHTA and FQGNSA. The V segment lost 0 bases and the J segment 3 bases; nucleotides outside the gene matches: 4. This receptor was taken from a man aged 60 to 75 with acute or convalescent COVID-19. This chain uses TRBV7-2 with TRBJ1-2; TRBD1 aligns across 10 bases. Specimen: peripheral blood. CDR3 DNA sequence: TGTGCCAGCAGCTTAGCTTCGACAGGGGGCGACTATGGCTACACCTTC. Translating it yields CASSLASTGGDYGYTF.